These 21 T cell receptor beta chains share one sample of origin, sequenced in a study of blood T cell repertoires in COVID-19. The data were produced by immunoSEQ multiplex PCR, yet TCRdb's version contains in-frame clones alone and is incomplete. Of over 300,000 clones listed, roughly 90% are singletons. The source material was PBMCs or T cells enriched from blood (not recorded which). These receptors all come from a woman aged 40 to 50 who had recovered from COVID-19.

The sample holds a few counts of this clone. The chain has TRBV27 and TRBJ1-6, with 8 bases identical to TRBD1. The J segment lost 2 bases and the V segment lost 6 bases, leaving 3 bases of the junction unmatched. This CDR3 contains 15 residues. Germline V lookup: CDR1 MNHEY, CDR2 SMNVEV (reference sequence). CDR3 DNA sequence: TGTGCCAGCAGGACAGGGGAGGCCTATAATTCACCCCTCCACTTT. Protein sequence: CASRTGEAYNSPLHF.

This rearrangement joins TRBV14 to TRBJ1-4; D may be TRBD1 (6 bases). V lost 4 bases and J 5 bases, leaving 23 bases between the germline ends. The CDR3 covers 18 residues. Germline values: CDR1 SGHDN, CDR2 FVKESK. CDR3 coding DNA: TGTGCCAGCAGCCGAGTACCGAGGGCGGACAGCGAAAATGAAAAACTGTTTTTT. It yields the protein CASSRVPRADSENEKLFF.

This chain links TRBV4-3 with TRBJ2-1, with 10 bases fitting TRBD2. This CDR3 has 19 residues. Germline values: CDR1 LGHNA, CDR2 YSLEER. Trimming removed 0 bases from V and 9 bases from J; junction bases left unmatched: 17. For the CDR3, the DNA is TGCGCCAGCAGCCAAGATCTCCTAGCGGGAGTGGGCTGGGTTGGTGAGCAGTTCTTC. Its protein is CASSQDLLAGVGWVGEQFF.

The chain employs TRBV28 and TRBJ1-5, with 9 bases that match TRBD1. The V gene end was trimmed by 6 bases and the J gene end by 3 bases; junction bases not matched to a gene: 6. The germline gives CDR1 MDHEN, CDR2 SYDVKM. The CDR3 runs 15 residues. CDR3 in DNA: TGTGCCAGCAGATTTGGACAGGGGATCAATCAGCCCCAGCATTTT. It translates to CASRFGQGINQPQHF. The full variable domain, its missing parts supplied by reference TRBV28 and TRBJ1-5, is DVKVTQSSRYLVKRTGEKVFLECVQDMDHENMFWYRQDPGLGLRLIYFSYDVKMKEKGDIPEGYSVSREKKERFSLILESASTNQTSMYLCASRFGQGINQPQHFGDGTRLSIL.

This CDR3 reads CASSLGHESSGNTIYF. The CDR3 coding sequence is TGTGCCAGCAGCCTGGGACACGAGAGTTCTGGAAACACCATATATTTT. The chain employs TRBV7-9 and TRBJ1-3; D perhaps matches TRBD1 (6 bases). Germline loops: CDR1 SEHNR, CDR2 FQNEAQ (reference sequence). The V end lost 5 bases, the J end lost 1 base, and 15 bases lay between the germline ends. The CDR3 extends over 16 amino acids.

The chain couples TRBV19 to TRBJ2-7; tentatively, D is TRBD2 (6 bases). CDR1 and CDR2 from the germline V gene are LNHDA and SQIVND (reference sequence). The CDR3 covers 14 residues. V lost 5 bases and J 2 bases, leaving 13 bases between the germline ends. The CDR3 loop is CASSFRDSTYEQYF. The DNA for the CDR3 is TGTGCCAGTAGTTTCCGGGACTCCACCTACGAGCAGTACTTC.

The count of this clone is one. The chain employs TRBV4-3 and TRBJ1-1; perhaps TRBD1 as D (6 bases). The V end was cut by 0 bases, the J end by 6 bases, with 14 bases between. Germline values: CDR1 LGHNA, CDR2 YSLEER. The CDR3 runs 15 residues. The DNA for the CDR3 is TGCGCCAGCAGCCAAGACGCCAGGGGTTTCCCTGAAGCTTTCTTT. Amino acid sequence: CASSQDARGFPEAFF.

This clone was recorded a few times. CDR3 coding DNA: TGTGCCAGCCTCCTATCATGGCAGGGCGGTGAGCAGTACTTC. This gives the protein CASLLSWQGGEQYF. The chain links TRBV2 to TRBJ2-7; D may be TRBD1 (5 bases). This CDR3 contains 14 residues. V shed 8 bases and J shed 7 bases, with 21 bases lying between them. In germline, CDR1 is SNHLY, CDR2 FYNNEI.

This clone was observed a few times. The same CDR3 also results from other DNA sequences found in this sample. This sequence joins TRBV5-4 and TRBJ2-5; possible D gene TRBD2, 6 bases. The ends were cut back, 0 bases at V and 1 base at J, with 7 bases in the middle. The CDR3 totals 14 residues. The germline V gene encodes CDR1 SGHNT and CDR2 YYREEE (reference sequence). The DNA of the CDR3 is TGTGCCAGCAGCTTGGGGGGGGTCCAAGAGACCCAGTACTTC. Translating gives CASSLGGVQETQYF.

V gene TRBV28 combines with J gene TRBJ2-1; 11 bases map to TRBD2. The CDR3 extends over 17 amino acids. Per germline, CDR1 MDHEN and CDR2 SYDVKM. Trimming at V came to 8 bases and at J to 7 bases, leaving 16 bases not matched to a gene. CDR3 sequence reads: CASGLAGGGALGNEQFF. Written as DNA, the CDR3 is TGTGCCAGCGGGCTAGCGGGGGGCGGGGCCCTAGGAAATGAGCAGTTCTTC.

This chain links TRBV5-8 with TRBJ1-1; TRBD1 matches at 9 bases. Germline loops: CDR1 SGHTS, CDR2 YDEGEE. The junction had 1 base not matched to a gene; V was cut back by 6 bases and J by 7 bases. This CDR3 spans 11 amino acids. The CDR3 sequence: CASNRGLEAFF. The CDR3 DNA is TGTGCCAGCAACAGGGGGCTTGAAGCTTTCTTT.

As DNA, the CDR3 is TGTGCCACCACCTCAAGGGGCGACAGCCCGGGGGAAGGCAATCAGCCCCAGCATTTT. Encoded protein: CATTSRGDSPGEGNQPQHF. This chain links TRBV24-1 with TRBJ1-5; maybe TRBD1 (5 bases). The CDR3 has 19 amino acids. Deletions cut 8 bases from V and 2 bases from J, with 27 bases between. Looked up from germline, CDR1 is KGHDR and CDR2 is SFDVKD.

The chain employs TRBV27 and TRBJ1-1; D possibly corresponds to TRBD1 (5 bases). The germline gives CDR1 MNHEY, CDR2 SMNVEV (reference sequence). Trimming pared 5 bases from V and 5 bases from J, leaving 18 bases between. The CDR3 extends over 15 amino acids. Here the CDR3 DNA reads TGTGCCAGCAGTCCCCACTACGGGGGAGGGACTGAAGCTTTCTTT. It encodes CASSPHYGGGTEAFF.

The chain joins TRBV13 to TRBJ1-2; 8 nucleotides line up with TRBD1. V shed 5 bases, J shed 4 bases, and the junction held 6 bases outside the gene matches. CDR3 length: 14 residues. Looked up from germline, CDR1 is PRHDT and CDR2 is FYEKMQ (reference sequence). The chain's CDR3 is CASSRRGLGYGYTF. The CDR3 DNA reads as TGTGCCAGCAGCCGCAGGGGGCTAGGCTATGGCTACACCTTC.

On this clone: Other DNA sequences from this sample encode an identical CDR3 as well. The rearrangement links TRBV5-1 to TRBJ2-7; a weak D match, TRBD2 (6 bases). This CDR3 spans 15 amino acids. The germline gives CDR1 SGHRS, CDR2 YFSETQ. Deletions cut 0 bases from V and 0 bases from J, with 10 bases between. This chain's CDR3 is CASSLEGDSSYEQYF. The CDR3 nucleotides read TGCGCCAGCAGCTTGGAAGGGGACTCCTCCTACGAGCAGTACTTC.

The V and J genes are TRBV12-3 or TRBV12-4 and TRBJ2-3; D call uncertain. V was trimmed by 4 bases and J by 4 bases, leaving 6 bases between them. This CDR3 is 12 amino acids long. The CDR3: CASSSPADTQYF. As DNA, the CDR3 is TGTGCCAGCAGTTCCCCCGCAGATACGCAGTATTTT.

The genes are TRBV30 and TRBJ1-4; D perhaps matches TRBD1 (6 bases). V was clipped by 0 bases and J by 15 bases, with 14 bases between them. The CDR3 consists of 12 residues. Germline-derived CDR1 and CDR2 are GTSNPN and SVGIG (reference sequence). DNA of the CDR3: TGTGCCTGGAGTGTACGGTCAGGACAGATGTTTTTT. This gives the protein CAWSVRSGQMFF. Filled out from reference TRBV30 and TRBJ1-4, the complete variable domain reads SQTIHQWPATLVQPVGSPLSLECTVEGTSNPNLYWYRQAAGRGLQLLFYSVGIGQISSEVPQNLSASRPQDRQFILSSKKLLLSDSGFYLCAWSVRSGQMFFGSGTQLSVL.

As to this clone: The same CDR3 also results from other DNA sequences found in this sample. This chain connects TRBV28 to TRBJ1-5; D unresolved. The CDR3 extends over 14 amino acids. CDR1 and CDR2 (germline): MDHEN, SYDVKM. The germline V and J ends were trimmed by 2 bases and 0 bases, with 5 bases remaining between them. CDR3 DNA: TGTGCCAGCAGTTTAGGCACTAGCAATCAGCCCCAGCATTTT. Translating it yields CASSLGTSNQPQHF.

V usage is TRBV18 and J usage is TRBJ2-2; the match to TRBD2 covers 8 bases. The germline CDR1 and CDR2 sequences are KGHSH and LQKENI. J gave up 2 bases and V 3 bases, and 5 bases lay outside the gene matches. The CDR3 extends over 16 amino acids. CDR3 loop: CASSPRGGANTGELFF. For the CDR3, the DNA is TGTGCCAGCTCACCCCGGGGGGGCGCCAACACCGGGGAGCTGTTTTTT.

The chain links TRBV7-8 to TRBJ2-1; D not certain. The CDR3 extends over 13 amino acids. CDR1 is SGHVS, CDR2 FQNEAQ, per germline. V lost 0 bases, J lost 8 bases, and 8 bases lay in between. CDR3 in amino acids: CASSLAREYEQFF. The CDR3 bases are TGTGCCAGCAGCTTAGCGAGAGAGTATGAGCAGTTCTTC.

CDR3 nucleotide sequence: TGTGCCAGCAGTGAAGCCGGGGAGAGGGGGCCCAATGAGCAGTTCTTC. It translates to CASSEAGERGPNEQFF. The chain carries TRBV2 and TRBJ2-1; 7 nucleotides match TRBD1. V lost 0 bases to trimming and J lost 6 bases; unmatched junction nucleotides: 8. CDR3 length: 16 residues. Germline V gene data show CDR1 as SNHLY and CDR2 as FYNNEI.